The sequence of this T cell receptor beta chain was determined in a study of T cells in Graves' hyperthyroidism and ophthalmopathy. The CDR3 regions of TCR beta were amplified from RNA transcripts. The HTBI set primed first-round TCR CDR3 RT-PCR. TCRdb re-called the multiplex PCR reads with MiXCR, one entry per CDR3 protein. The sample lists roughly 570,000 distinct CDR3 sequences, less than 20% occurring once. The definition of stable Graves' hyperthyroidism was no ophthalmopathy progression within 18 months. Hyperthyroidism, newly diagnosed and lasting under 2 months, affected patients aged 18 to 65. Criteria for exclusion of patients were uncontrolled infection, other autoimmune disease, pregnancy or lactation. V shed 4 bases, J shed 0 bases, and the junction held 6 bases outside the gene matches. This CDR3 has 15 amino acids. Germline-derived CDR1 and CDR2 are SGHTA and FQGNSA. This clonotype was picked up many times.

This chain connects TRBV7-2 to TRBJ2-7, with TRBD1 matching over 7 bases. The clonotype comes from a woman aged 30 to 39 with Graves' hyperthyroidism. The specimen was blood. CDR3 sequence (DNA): TGTGCCAGCAGCTCGGGGACAGTGAGCTCCTACGAGCAGTACTTC. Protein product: CASSSGTVSSYEQYF.